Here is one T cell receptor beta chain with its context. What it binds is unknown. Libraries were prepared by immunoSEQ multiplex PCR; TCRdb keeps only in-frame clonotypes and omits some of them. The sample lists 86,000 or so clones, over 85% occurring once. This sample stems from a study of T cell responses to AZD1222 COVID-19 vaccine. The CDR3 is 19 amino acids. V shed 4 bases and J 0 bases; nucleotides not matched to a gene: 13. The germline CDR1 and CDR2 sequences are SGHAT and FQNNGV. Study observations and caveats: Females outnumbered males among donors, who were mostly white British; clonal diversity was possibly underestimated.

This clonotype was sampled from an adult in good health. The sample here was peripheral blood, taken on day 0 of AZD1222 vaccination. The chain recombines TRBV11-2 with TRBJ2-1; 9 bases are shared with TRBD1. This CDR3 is CASSSGQGTFSSSYNEQFF. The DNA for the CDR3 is TGTGCCAGCAGCTCCGGACAGGGGACTTTTTCGAGCTCCTACAATGAGCAGTTCTTC.